These T cell receptor beta chains were read from a single sample in a study of blood T cells in healthy people across ages. TCRdb itself ran the 5' RACE reads through MiXCR, one entry per CDR3 protein. In the table there are about 1.4 million distinct CDR3 sequences, 55% to 75% of which are singletons. The specimen sequenced was blood. The receptor source for this set is a man in his late teens or twenties in good health. Both conserved end residues are part of each CDR3. D genes are given only for firm matches. Only some rows state a clone size, as once, few, many or a class for expanded clones.

V gene: TRBV4-1; CDR3 length: 16; clone size: -; D gene: TRBD1; J gene: TRBJ1-5; CDR3 protein: CASSQRQGSSNQPQHF; CDR3 DNA: TGCGCCAGCAGCCAACGACAGGGGAGTAGCAATCAGCCCCAGCATTTT
V gene: TRBV20-1; CDR3 length: 16; clone size: -; D gene: TRBD2; J gene: TRBJ2-5; CDR3 protein: CSARGGPSGGVGTQYF; CDR3 DNA: TGCAGTGCTAGAGGAGGTCCTAGCGGGGGCGTAGGGACCCAGTACTTC
V gene: TRBV4-3; CDR3 length: 15; clone size: once; D gene: -; J gene: TRBJ2-7; CDR3 protein: CASSQEDQGGYEQYF; CDR3 DNA: TGCGCCAGCAGCCAAGAGGATCAGGGCGGCTACGAGCAGTACTTC
V gene: TRBV27; CDR3 length: 13; clone size: -; D gene: -; J gene: TRBJ2-7; CDR3 protein: CASSLGDFYEQYF; CDR3 DNA: TGTGCCAGCAGTCTAGGCGATTTCTACGAGCAGTACTTC
V gene: TRBV3-1; CDR3 length: 13; clone size: few; D gene: -; J gene: TRBJ2-7; CDR3 protein: CASSPRTVGEQYF; CDR3 DNA: TGTGCCAGCAGCCCCCGGACGGTAGGGGAGCAGTACTTC
V gene: TRBV4-3; CDR3 length: 16; clone size: few; D gene: -; J gene: TRBJ1-2; CDR3 protein: CASSENRPPGVYGYTF; CDR3 DNA: TGCGCCAGCAGCGAAAACAGACCCCCGGGGGTATATGGCTACACCTTC
V gene: TRBV4-3; CDR3 length: 14; clone size: -; D gene: -; J gene: TRBJ2-2; CDR3 protein: CASSQGDRPGELFF; CDR3 DNA: TGCGCCAGCAGCCAAGGGGACCGACCAGGGGAGCTGTTTTTT
V gene: TRBV5-1; CDR3 length: 12; clone size: -; D gene: -; J gene: TRBJ2-1; CDR3 protein: CASRVTYNEQFF; CDR3 DNA: TGCGCCAGCAGGGTCACATACAATGAGCAGTTCTTC
V gene: TRBV15; CDR3 length: 17; clone size: -; D gene: -; J gene: TRBJ2-1; CDR3 protein: CATSRDRGGSSYNEQFF; CDR3 DNA: TGTGCCACCAGCAGAGATCGTGGGGGATCCTCCTACAATGAGCAGTTCTTC
V gene: TRBV20-1; CDR3 length: 15; clone size: -; D gene: -; J gene: TRBJ2-7; CDR3 protein: CSASVGDRPYNEQYF; CDR3 DNA: TGCAGTGCTAGTGTGGGGGATCGGCCGTACAATGAGCAGTACTTC
V gene: TRBV5-1; CDR3 length: 14; clone size: -; D gene: -; J gene: TRBJ1-1; CDR3 protein: CASSLAHRTHEAFF; CDR3 DNA: TGCGCCAGCAGCTTGGCCCATCGGACCCATGAAGCTTTCTTT
V gene: TRBV9; CDR3 length: 16; clone size: few; D gene: TRBD2; J gene: TRBJ2-3; CDR3 protein: CASSARVSGSTDTQYF; CDR3 DNA: TGTGCCAGCAGCGCTCGGGTTAGCGGGAGCACAGATACGCAGTATTTT
V gene: TRBV7-9; CDR3 length: 11; clone size: -; D gene: -; J gene: TRBJ2-1; CDR3 protein: CASSWTNEQFF; CDR3 DNA: TGTGCCAGCAGCTGGACAAATGAGCAGTTCTTC
V gene: TRBV5-1; CDR3 length: 16; clone size: few; D gene: -; J gene: TRBJ2-5; CDR3 protein: CASSSGAPPLPETQYF; CDR3 DNA: TGCGCCAGCAGCTCTGGGGCGCCCCCATTGCCAGAGACCCAGTACTTC
V gene: TRBV27; CDR3 length: 12; clone size: few; D gene: -; J gene: TRBJ2-7; CDR3 protein: CASSFGLGEQYF; CDR3 DNA: TGTGCCAGCAGTTTTGGACTCGGCGAGCAGTACTTC
V gene: TRBV7-2; CDR3 length: 16; clone size: -; D gene: TRBD2; J gene: TRBJ2-1; CDR3 protein: CASSFRLAPTDNEQFF; CDR3 DNA: TGTGCCAGCAGCTTCCGACTAGCCCCGACGGACAATGAGCAGTTCTTC
V gene: TRBV7-2; CDR3 length: 18; clone size: once; D gene: -; J gene: TRBJ2-6; CDR3 protein: CASSSGEVVFSGANVLTF; CDR3 DNA: TGTGCCAGCAGCTCCGGGGAGGTCGTATTCTCTGGGGCCAACGTCCTGACTTTC
V gene: TRBV12-3/TRBV12-4; CDR3 length: 14; clone size: -; D gene: -; J gene: TRBJ1-6; CDR3 protein: CASSPGRDNSPLHF; CDR3 DNA: TGTGCCAGCAGTCCCGGACGGGATAATTCACCCCTCCACTTT
V gene: TRBV7-2; CDR3 length: 13; clone size: many; D gene: TRBD1; J gene: TRBJ2-7; CDR3 protein: CASSTGTEYEQYF; CDR3 DNA: TGTGCCAGCAGCACCGGGACAGAGTACGAGCAGTACTTC
V gene: TRBV5-1; CDR3 length: 13; clone size: -; D gene: -; J gene: TRBJ2-1; CDR3 protein: CASDTGAGGEQFF; CDR3 DNA: TGCGCCAGCGACACCGGAGCAGGAGGAGAGCAGTTCTTC
V gene: TRBV12-3/TRBV12-4; CDR3 length: 15; clone size: once; D gene: TRBD2; J gene: TRBJ2-1; CDR3 protein: CASRHVGGGYNEQFF; CDR3 DNA: TGTGCCAGCAGGCACGTTGGCGGGGGGTACAATGAGCAGTTCTTC
V gene: TRBV7-8; CDR3 length: 17; clone size: -; D gene: TRBD2; J gene: TRBJ2-3; CDR3 protein: CASSLAEAGPSTDTQYF; CDR3 DNA: TGTGCCAGCAGCTTAGCAGAAGCGGGGCCGAGCACAGATACGCAGTATTTT
V gene: TRBV6-5; CDR3 length: 11; clone size: -; D gene: -; J gene: TRBJ2-7; CDR3 protein: CATLRGLEQYF; CDR3 DNA: TGTGCCACCCTACGAGGCTTAGAGCAGTACTTC
V gene: TRBV15; CDR3 length: 14; clone size: -; D gene: -; J gene: TRBJ1-6; CDR3 protein: CATSEVLDNSPLHF; CDR3 DNA: TGTGCCACCAGCGAAGTTTTGGATAATTCACCCCTCCACTTT
V gene: TRBV4-1; CDR3 length: 17; clone size: -; D gene: -; J gene: TRBJ1-3; CDR3 protein: CASRHIGGGARGNTIYF; CDR3 DNA: TGCGCCAGCAGGCACATCGGCGGGGGGGCTCGTGGAAACACCATATATTTT
V gene: TRBV7-8; CDR3 length: 15; clone size: -; D gene: TRBD1; J gene: TRBJ2-1; CDR3 protein: CASSFLGQGVNEQFF; CDR3 DNA: TGTGCCAGCAGCTTTCTAGGACAGGGTGTCAATGAGCAGTTCTTC
V gene: TRBV20-1; CDR3 length: 16; clone size: -; D gene: -; J gene: TRBJ2-3; CDR3 protein: CSASRLGALGTDTQYF; CDR3 DNA: TGCAGTGCTAGTAGGTTGGGGGCTCTAGGCACAGATACGCAGTATTTT
V gene: TRBV20-1; CDR3 length: 13; clone size: -; D gene: -; J gene: TRBJ2-3; CDR3 protein: CSASLTPTDTQYF; CDR3 DNA: TGCAGTGCTAGTCTGACCCCCACAGATACGCAGTATTTT
V gene: TRBV13; CDR3 length: 16; clone size: -; D gene: -; J gene: TRBJ2-7; CDR3 protein: CASSPRVAFRGNEQYF; CDR3 DNA: TGTGCCAGCAGCCCTCGCGTTGCGTTCCGGGGGAACGAGCAGTACTTC
V gene: TRBV9; CDR3 length: 14; clone size: -; D gene: -; J gene: TRBJ2-1; CDR3 protein: CASSLSVSPNEQFF; CDR3 DNA: TGTGCCAGCAGCCTTAGCGTGTCCCCAAATGAGCAGTTCTTC
V gene: TRBV11-2; CDR3 length: 14; clone size: few; D gene: -; J gene: TRBJ2-4; CDR3 protein: CASTDRTNVGIQYF; CDR3 DNA: TGTGCCAGCACCGACCGGACAAATGTTGGCATTCAGTACTTC
V gene: TRBV28; CDR3 length: 14; clone size: -; D gene: -; J gene: TRBJ2-7; CDR3 protein: CASQYSGTSYEQYF; CDR3 DNA: TGTGCCAGCCAATATAGCGGTACCTCCTACGAGCAGTACTTC
V gene: TRBV29-1; CDR3 length: 16; clone size: few; D gene: TRBD1; J gene: TRBJ2-7; CDR3 protein: CSVSGSGGPSSYEQYF; CDR3 DNA: TGCAGCGTTAGTGGATCAGGGGGCCCAAGCTCCTACGAGCAGTACTTC
V gene: TRBV7-9; CDR3 length: 15; clone size: few; D gene: -; J gene: TRBJ2-1; CDR3 protein: CASPGSGGDYNEQFF; CDR3 DNA: TGTGCCAGCCCGGGGTCGGGGGGCGACTACAATGAGCAGTTCTTC
V gene: TRBV25-1; CDR3 length: 15; clone size: -; D gene: TRBD1; J gene: TRBJ2-7; CDR3 protein: CASSDGTGFSYEQYF; CDR3 DNA: TGTGCCAGCAGTGACGGGACAGGGTTTTCCTACGAGCAGTACTTC
V gene: TRBV4-3; CDR3 length: 13; clone size: -; D gene: -; J gene: TRBJ1-2; CDR3 protein: CASSQDFAVGYTF; CDR3 DNA: TGCGCCAGCAGCCAAGATTTTGCGGTTGGCTACACCTTC
V gene: TRBV15; CDR3 length: 14; clone size: -; D gene: -; J gene: TRBJ2-7; CDR3 protein: CATSREPGGNEQYF; CDR3 DNA: TGTGCCACCAGCAGAGAGCCTGGGGGCAATGAGCAGTACTTC
V gene: TRBV27; CDR3 length: 19; clone size: few; D gene: -; J gene: TRBJ2-7; CDR3 protein: CASSLLSGSENRPLREQYF; CDR3 DNA: TGTGCCAGCAGTTTATTAAGTGGGAGTGAGAATCGCCCCCTACGCGAGCAGTACTTC
V gene: TRBV29-1; CDR3 length: 9; clone size: -; D gene: -; J gene: TRBJ2-2; CDR3 protein: CSFNGELFF; CDR3 DNA: TGCAGTTTTAACGGGGAGCTGTTTTTT
V gene: TRBV29-1; CDR3 length: 12; clone size: -; D gene: -; J gene: TRBJ1-1; CDR3 protein: CSVEARVNEAFF; CDR3 DNA: TGCAGCGTTGAAGCCAGGGTAAATGAAGCTTTCTTT
V gene: TRBV7-9; CDR3 length: 18; clone size: -; D gene: TRBD2; J gene: TRBJ2-3; CDR3 protein: CASSLSYRLADRTDTQYF; CDR3 DNA: TGTGCCAGCAGCTTGTCCTATAGACTAGCGGACCGCACAGATACGCAGTATTTT
V gene: TRBV10-3; CDR3 length: 12; clone size: few; D gene: -; J gene: TRBJ2-7; CDR3 protein: CAISGEGAEQYF; CDR3 DNA: TGTGCCATCAGTGGGGAGGGGGCCGAGCAGTACTTC
V gene: TRBV29-1; CDR3 length: 12; clone size: few; D gene: -; J gene: TRBJ2-7; CDR3 protein: CSVRARPYEQYF; CDR3 DNA: TGCAGCGTTCGGGCGAGACCCTACGAGCAGTACTTC
V gene: TRBV12-3/TRBV12-4; CDR3 length: 17; clone size: -; D gene: TRBD1; J gene: TRBJ1-6; CDR3 protein: CASSYTLPGQGNSPLHF; CDR3 DNA: TGTGCCAGCAGTTACACATTACCGGGACAGGGTAATTCACCCCTCCACTTT
V gene: TRBV5-1; CDR3 length: 15; clone size: -; D gene: -; J gene: TRBJ2-3; CDR3 protein: CASSSEGFGIDTQYF; CDR3 DNA: TGCGCCAGCAGCTCGGAAGGCTTCGGGATTGATACGCAGTATTTT
V gene: TRBV4-3; CDR3 length: 20; clone size: -; D gene: TRBD1; J gene: TRBJ2-1; CDR3 protein: CASSQGPGGPTISSYNEQFF; CDR3 DNA: TGCGCCAGCAGCCAAGGTCCAGGGGGACCTACAATTAGCTCCTACAATGAGCAGTTCTTC
V gene: TRBV14; CDR3 length: 15; clone size: -; D gene: -; J gene: TRBJ2-7; CDR3 protein: CASSQGGWGSYEQYF; CDR3 DNA: TGTGCCAGCAGCCAAGGGGGTTGGGGAAGTTACGAGCAGTACTTC
V gene: TRBV7-6; CDR3 length: 16; clone size: once; D gene: -; J gene: TRBJ2-7; CDR3 protein: CASSFSGPDKPYEQYF; CDR3 DNA: TGTGCCAGCAGCTTCTCGGGTCCGGACAAGCCCTACGAGCAGTACTTC
V gene: TRBV20-1; CDR3 length: 15; clone size: -; D gene: -; J gene: TRBJ2-7; CDR3 protein: CSARLQRESSYEQYF; CDR3 DNA: TGCAGTGCTAGATTACAGAGGGAAAGCTCCTACGAGCAGTACTTC
V gene: TRBV7-8; CDR3 length: 15; clone size: once; D gene: TRBD2; J gene: TRBJ2-3; CDR3 protein: CASSSGLAGGHTQYF; CDR3 DNA: TGTGCCAGCAGCTCGGGACTAGCGGGGGGACATACGCAGTATTTT
V gene: TRBV6-6; CDR3 length: 14; clone size: -; D gene: -; J gene: TRBJ2-7; CDR3 protein: CASSYVTSLYEQYF; CDR3 DNA: TGTGCCAGCAGTTATGTTACCTCCCTCTACGAGCAGTACTTC
V gene: TRBV12-3/TRBV12-4; CDR3 length: 14; clone size: once; D gene: -; J gene: TRBJ1-5; CDR3 protein: CASSLNRELQPQHF; CDR3 DNA: TGTGCCAGCAGCCTCAACAGGGAACTCCAGCCCCAGCATTTT
V gene: TRBV11-2; CDR3 length: 15; clone size: -; D gene: -; J gene: TRBJ2-7; CDR3 protein: CASSSGRTASYEQYF; CDR3 DNA: TGTGCCAGCAGCTCCGGACGGACAGCCTCCTACGAGCAGTACTTC